One and the same sample provided the 3 T cell receptor beta chains below, sequenced in a study of blood T cells in healthy people across ages. With a J-beta primer mix and a sample-barcoded 5' primer, a second PCR ran about 6 to 11 cycles. TCRdb reprocessed the 5' RACE reads via MiXCR and lists one record per CDR3 protein. This sample carries 800,000 or so distinct CDR3 sequences, 20% to 25% of them seen once, and the ten largest clones take 3% to 4%. Another study also made use of these data, one on T cells of mothers and their children.

Sequenced: blood. All receptors come from a boy aged 5-17 years in good health.

This clonotype occurred a few times. The chain has TRBV6-5 and TRBJ1-2; D is unresolved. Trimming cost V 6 bases and J 4 bases, with 12 bases left between them. CDR1 is MNHEY and CDR2 is SVGAGI in the germline V gene. This CDR3 contains 13 residues. CDR3 nucleotides: TGTGCCAGCAGCCGAGCAGACCTCTATGGCTACACCTTC. It yields the protein CASSRADLYGYTF.

The chain links TRBV6-5 to TRBJ2-5, with D possibly being TRBD2 (5 bases). V was cut by 8 bases and J by 5 bases, with 9 bases left in between. This CDR3 is 11 amino acids long. The germline gives CDR1 MNHEY, CDR2 SVGAGI. The CDR3 nucleotides are TGTGCCAGCGTCAGAGGGGAGACCCAGTACTTC. Amino acid sequence: CASVRGETQYF.

This clonotype showed up just a few times. The chain is built from TRBV9 and TRBJ1-1; D might be TRBD1 (6 bases). Germline V gives CDR1 SGDLS, CDR2 YYNGEE. This CDR3 spans 14 amino acids. Trimming removed 3 bases from V and 5 bases from J, with 14 bases in between. CDR3: CASSETGFGTEAFF. The CDR3 DNA reads as TGTGCCAGCAGCGAAACAGGGTTTGGGACTGAAGCTTTCTTT.